In this sample, the clone carrying this T cell receptor beta chain turned up many times. This entry is derived from a study of human T cells and chemical hapten exposure. Study details: Patients additionally received therapeutic doses of diphenylcyclopropenone on the scalp once a week, and this continued throughout the roughly 25-week study. The study enrolled mostly female patients with alopecia areata, totalis or universalis.

Time point described: patch test 2, 6 weeks after DPC sensitization. Treatment of the sample: therapeutic diphenylcyclopropenone sensitization with weekly scalp DPC. Total RNA was extracted from unfractionated whole blood. The authors' processing: Per-sample TCR counts ranged from about 20,000 to 700,000, median roughly 96,000. TCRdb used MiXCR to reprocess the RACE reads, holding one entry per CDR3 protein. In this record, the V and J calls reflect TCRdb's handling and not the investigators' own analysis. Among about 40,000 distinct CDR3 sequences listed, approximately 3.5% were seen once. This receptor was identified in a man aged 35 to 55 with alopecia areata. Some clones in this sample may be carry-over from other donors' samples. The sequencing here drew on whole blood, taken in connection with sensitization to the hapten diphenylcyclopropenone (DPC).

Written as DNA, the CDR3 is TGCAGTGCTAGAGTCCTCTTGGCGGGAGGGGAAAATGAGCAGTTCTTC. Protein product: CSARVLLAGGENEQFF. The chain links TRBV20-1 to TRBJ2-1, with TRBD2 matching 9 bases. Trimming removed 1 base from V and 7 bases from J; junction bases left unmatched: 11. Germline CDR1 reads DFQATT; CDR2 reads SNEGSKA (reference sequence). The length of the CDR3 is 16 residues.